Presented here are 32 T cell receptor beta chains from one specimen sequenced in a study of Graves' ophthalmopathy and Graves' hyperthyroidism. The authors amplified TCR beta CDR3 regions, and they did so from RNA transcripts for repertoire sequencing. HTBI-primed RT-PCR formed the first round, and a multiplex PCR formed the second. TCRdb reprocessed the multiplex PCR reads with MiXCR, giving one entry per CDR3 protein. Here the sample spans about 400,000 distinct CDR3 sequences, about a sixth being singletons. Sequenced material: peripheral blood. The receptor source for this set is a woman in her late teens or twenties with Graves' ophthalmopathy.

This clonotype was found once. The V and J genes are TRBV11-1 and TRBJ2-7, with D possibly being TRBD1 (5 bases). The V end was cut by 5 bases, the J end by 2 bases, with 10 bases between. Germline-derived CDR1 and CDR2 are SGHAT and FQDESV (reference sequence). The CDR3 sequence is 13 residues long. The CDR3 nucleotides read TGTGCCAGCAGCAGTAGGGGTCCCTACGAGCAGTACTTC. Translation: CASSSRGPYEQYF.

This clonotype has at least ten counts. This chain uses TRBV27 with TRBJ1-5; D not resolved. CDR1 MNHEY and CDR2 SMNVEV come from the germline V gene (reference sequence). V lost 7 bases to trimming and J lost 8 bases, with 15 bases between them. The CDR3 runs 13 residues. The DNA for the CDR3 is TGTGCCAGCACCCTTGAGTGCTGGGAGCCCCAGCATTTT. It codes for CASTLECWEPQHF.

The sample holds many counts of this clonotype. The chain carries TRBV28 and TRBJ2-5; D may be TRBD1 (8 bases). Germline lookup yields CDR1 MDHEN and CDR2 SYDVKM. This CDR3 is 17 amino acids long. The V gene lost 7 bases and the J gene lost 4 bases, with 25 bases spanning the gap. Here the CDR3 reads CASTTGGGASLRETQYF. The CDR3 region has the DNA TGTGCCAGCACCACAGGGGGGGGCGCGAGCCTGAGAGAGACCCAGTACTTC.

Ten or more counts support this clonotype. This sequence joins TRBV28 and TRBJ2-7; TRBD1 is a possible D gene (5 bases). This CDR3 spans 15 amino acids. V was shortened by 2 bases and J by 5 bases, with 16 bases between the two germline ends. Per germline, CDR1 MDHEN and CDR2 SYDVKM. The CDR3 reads CASSLIRGPPHEQYF. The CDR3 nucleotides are TGTGCCAGCAGTTTAATAAGGGGTCCGCCTCACGAGCAGTACTTC.

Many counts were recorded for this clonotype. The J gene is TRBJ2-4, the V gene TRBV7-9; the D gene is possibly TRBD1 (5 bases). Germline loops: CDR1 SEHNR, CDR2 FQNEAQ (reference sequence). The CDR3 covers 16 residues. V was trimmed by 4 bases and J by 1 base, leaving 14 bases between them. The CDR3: CASSYRSGYAKNIQYF. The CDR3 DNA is TGTGCCAGCAGCTATCGCTCAGGGTATGCCAAAAACATTCAGTACTTC.

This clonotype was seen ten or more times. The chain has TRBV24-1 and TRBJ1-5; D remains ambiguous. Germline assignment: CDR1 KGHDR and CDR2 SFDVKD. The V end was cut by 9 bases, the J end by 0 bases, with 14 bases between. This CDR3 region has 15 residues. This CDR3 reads CATGRRVYSNQPQHF. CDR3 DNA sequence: TGTGCCACCGGACGAAGGGTGTATAGCAATCAGCCCCAGCATTTT.

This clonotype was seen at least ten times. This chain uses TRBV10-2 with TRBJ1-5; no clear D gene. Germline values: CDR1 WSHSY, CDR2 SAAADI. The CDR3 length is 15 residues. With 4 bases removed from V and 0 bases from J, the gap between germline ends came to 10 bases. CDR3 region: CASSVGGDSNQPQHF. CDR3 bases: TGCGCCAGCAGTGTGGGAGGAGATAGCAATCAGCCCCAGCATTTT.

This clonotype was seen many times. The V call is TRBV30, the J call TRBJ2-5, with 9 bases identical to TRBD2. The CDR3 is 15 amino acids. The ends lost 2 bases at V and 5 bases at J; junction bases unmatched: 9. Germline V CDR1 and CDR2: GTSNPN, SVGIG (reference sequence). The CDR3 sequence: CAWSLFGGRVETQYF. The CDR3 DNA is TGTGCCTGGAGTCTGTTTGGCGGGAGGGTCGAGACCCAGTACTTC.

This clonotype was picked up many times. The chain's CDR3 is CASSERQGENTGELFF. DNA for the CDR3: TGTGCCAGCAGTGAAAGGCAGGGGGAGAACACCGGGGAGCTGTTTTTT. This chain joins TRBV6-4 and TRBJ2-2; 7 bases map to TRBD1. In germline, CDR1 is MRHNA, CDR2 SNTAGT. This CDR3 comprises 16 residues. The J segment lost 1 base and the V segment lost 3 bases, leaving 5 bases of the junction unmatched.

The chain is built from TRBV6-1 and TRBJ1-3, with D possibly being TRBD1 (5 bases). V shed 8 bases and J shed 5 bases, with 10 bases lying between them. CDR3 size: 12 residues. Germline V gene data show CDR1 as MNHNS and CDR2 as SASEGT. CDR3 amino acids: CASWTNRNTIYF. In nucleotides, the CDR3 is TGTGCCAGCTGGACAAATAGAAACACCATATATTTT.

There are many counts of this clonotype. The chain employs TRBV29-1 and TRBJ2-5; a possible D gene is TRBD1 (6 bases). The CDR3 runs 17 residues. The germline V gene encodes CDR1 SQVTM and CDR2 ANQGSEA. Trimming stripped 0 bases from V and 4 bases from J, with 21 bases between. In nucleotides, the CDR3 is TGCAGCGTTGAAGATGGGCGCGGGCAGGGGCTAAGAGAGACCCAGTACTTC. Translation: CSVEDGRGQGLRETQYF.

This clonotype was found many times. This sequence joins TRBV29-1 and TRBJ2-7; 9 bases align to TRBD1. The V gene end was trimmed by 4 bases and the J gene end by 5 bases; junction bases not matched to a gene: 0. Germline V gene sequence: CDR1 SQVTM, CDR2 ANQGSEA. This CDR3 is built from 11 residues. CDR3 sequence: CSVGQGDEQYF. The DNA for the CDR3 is TGCAGCGTTGGACAGGGGGACGAGCAGTACTTC.

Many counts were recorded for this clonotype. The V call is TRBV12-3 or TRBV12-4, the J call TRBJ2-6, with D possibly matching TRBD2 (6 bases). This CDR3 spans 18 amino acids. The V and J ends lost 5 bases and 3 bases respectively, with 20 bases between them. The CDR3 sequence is CASSPPAGRIDGANVLTF. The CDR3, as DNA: TGTGCCAGCAGTCCCCCGGCAGGGAGGATAGATGGGGCCAACGTCCTGACTTTC.

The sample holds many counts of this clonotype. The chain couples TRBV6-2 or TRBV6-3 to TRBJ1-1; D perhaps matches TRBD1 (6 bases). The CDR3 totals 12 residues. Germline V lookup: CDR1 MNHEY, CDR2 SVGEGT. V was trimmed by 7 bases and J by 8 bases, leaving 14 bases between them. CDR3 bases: TGTGCCAGCACCGAACCGGGACAAGAAGCTTTCTTT. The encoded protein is CASTEPGQEAFF.

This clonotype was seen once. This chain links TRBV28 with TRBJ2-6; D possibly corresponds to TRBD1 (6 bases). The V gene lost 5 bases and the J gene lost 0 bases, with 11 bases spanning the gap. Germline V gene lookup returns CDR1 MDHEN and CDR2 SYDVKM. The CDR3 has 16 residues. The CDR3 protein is CASSTGFHSGANVLTF. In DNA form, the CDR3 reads TGTGCCAGCAGTACAGGGTTCCACTCTGGGGCCAACGTCCTGACTTTC.

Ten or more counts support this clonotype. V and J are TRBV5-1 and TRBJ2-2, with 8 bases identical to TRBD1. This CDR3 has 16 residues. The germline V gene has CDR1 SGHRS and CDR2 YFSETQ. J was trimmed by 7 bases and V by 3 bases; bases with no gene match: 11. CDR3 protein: CASSSFRGRMDGELFF. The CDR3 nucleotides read TGCGCCAGCAGCTCCTTCAGGGGGCGCATGGACGGGGAGCTGTTTTTT.

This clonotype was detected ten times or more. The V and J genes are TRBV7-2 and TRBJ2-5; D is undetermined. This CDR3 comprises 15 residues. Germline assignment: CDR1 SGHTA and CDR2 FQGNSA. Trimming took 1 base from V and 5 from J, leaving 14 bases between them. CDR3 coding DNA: TGTGCCAGCAGCTTAGGGAGTCGCCTCGGGGAGACCCAGTACTTC. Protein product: CASSLGSRLGETQYF.

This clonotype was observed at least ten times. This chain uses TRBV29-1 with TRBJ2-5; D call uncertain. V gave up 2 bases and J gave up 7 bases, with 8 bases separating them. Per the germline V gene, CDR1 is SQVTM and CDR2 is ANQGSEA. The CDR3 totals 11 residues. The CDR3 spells CSVERAGTQYF. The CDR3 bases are TGCAGCGTTGAACGGGCCGGGACCCAGTACTTC.

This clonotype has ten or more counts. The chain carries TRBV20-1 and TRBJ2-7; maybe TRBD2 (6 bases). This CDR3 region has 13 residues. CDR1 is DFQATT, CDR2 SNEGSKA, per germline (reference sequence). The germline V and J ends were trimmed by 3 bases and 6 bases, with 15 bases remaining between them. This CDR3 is CSARVGEAGEQYF. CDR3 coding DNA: TGCAGTGCTAGGGTAGGGGAGGCGGGCGAGCAGTACTTC.

In DNA, the CDR3 is TGTGCCAGCTCACCGTTCGGGAGCCAAGAGACCCAGTACTTC. This translates into CASSPFGSQETQYF. The chain uses TRBV18 and TRBJ2-5, with D possibly matching TRBD2 (6 bases). This CDR3 has 14 residues. V lost 3 bases and J lost 1, with 9 bases in between. Germline V lookup: CDR1 KGHSH, CDR2 LQKENI.

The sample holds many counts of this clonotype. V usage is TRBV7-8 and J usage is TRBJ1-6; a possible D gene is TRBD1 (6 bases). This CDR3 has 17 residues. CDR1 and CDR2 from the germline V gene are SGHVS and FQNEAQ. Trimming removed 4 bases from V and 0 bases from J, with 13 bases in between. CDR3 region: CASSSDRPSSYNSPLHF. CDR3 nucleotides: TGTGCCAGCAGCTCGGACAGACCGAGCTCCTATAATTCACCCCTCCACTTT. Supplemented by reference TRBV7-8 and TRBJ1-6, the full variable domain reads GAGVSQSPRYKVAKRGQDVALRCDPISGHVSLFWYQQALGQGPEFLTYFQNEAQLDKSGLPSDRFFAERPEGSVSTLKIQRTQQEDSAVYLCASSSDRPSSYNSPLHFGNGTRLTVT.

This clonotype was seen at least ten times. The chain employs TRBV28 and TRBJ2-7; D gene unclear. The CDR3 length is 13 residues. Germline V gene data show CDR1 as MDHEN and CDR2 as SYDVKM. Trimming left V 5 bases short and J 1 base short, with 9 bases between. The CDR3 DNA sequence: TGTGCCAGCAGTCCCCGGTCGTCCTACGAGCAGTACTTC. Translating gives CASSPRSSYEQYF.

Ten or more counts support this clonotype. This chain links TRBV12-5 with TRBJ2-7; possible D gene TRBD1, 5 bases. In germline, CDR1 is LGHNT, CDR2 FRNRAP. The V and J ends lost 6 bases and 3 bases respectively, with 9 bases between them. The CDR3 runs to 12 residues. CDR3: CASGPTGYEQYF. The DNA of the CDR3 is TGTGCTAGTGGCCCCACAGGCTACGAGCAGTACTTC.

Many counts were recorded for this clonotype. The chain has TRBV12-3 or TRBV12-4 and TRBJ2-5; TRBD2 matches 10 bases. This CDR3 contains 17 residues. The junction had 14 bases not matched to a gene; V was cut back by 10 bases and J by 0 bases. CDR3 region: CATRPSGGALYQETQYF. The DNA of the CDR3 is TGTGCCACCCGACCCAGCGGGGGGGCCCTGTACCAAGAGACCCAGTACTTC.

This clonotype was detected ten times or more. CDR3 in amino acids: CASGRAGSSGNTIYF. The CDR3 coding sequence is TGTGCCAGCGGCAGGGCAGGAAGCTCTGGAAACACCATATATTTT. The rearrangement uses TRBV6-1 and TRBJ1-3; possibly TRBD1 for D (5 bases). This CDR3 comprises 15 residues. Trimming cost V 8 bases and J 0 bases, with 14 bases left between them. CDR1 is MNHNS and CDR2 is SASEGT in the germline V gene.

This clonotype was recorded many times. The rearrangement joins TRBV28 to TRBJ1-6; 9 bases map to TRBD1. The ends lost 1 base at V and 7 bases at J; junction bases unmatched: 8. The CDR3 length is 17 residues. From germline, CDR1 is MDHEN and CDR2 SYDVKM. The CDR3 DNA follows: TGTGCCAGCAGTTTATTTCAGGACAGGGGCACAAATTCACCCCTCCACTTT. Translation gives CASSLFQDRGTNSPLHF.

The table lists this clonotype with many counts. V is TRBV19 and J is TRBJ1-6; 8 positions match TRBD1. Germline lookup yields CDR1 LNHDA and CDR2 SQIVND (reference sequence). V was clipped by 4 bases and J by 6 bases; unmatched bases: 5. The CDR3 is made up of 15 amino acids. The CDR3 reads CASSNGQGANSPLHF. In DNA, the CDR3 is TGTGCCAGTAGTAACGGACAGGGCGCTAATTCACCCCTCCACTTT.

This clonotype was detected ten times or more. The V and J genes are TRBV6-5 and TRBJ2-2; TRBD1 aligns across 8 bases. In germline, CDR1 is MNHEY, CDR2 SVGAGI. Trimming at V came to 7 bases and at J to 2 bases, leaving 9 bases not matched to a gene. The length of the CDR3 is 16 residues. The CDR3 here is CASNPQGQVNTGELFF. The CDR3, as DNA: TGTGCCAGCAACCCCCAGGGACAGGTTAACACCGGGGAGCTGTTTTTT.

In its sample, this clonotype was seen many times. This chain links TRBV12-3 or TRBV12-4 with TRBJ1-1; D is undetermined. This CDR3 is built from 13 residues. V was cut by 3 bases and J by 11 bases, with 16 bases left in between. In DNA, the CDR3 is TGTGCCAGCAGTTTGGGCCAGGTCGTGCGGGCTTTCTTT. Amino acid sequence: CASSLGQVVRAFF.

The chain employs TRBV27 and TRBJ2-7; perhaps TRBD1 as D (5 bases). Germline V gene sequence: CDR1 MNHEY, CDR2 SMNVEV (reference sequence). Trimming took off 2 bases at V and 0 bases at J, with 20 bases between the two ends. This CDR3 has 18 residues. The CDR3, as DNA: TGTGCCAGCAGTTTAAGGGGCAGGCCCAGTCCTGGCTCCTACGAGCAGTACTTC. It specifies CASSLRGRPSPGSYEQYF.

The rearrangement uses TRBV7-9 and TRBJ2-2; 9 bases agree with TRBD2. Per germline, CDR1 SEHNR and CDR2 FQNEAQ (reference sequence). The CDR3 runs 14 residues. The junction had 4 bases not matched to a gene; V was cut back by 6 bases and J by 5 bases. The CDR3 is CASSSGRSTGELFF. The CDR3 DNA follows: TGTGCCAGCAGTAGCGGGAGAAGTACCGGGGAGCTGTTTTTT.

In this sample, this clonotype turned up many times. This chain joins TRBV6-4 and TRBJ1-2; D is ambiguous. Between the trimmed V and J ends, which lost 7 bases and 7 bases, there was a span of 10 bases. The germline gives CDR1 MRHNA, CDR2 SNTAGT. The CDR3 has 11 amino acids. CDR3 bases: TGTGCCAGCAATCACGTCGGTGGCTACACCTTC. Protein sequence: CASNHVGGYTF.